These 19 T cell receptor beta chains were sequenced from one sample in a study of blood T cell repertoires in COVID-19. The repertoire was sequenced with immunoSEQ multiplex PCR; TCRdb's copy has only in-frame clones and lacks some. The sample lists 310,000 or so clones, 75% to 90% occurring once. Sequencing used peripheral blood. These receptors were obtained from a woman aged 45-60 years who had recovered from COVID-19.

The rearrangement joins TRBV5-5 to TRBJ2-2; tentatively, D is TRBD2 (7 bases). Trimming took 2 bases from V and 6 from J, leaving 17 bases between them. Germline V gene lookup returns CDR1 SGHKS and CDR2 YYEKEE (reference sequence). There are 16 residues in the CDR3. CDR3: CASSFLDGGPSGELFF. CDR3 bases: TGTGCCAGCAGCTTTCTGGACGGGGGGCCGTCCGGGGAGCTGTTTTTT.

V and J are TRBV7-2 and TRBJ2-5; 13 bases match TRBD2. The junction had 9 bases not matched to a gene; V was cut back by 6 bases and J by 5 bases. The CDR3 is 16 amino acids. Germline V gene sequence: CDR1 SGHTA, CDR2 FQGNSA. The CDR3: CASSPHGTSGVETQYF. CDR3 DNA sequence: TGTGCCAGCAGTCCGCACGGGACTAGCGGGGTTGAGACCCAGTACTTC.

The genes are TRBV28 and TRBJ2-1; D gene ambiguous. Per the germline V gene, CDR1 is MDHEN and CDR2 is SYDVKM. The CDR3 sequence is 14 residues long. Trimming stripped 3 bases from V and 9 bases from J, with 15 bases between. In DNA, the CDR3 is TGTGCCAGCAGTTTGAGTCTACCCTCGGGTGAGCAGTTCTTC. It codes for CASSLSLPSGEQFF.

V gene TRBV13 combines with J gene TRBJ1-1; the D is unclear. Trimming cost V 5 bases and J 0 bases, with 16 bases left between them. The CDR3 totals 16 residues. Germline V CDR1 and CDR2: PRHDT, FYEKMQ (reference sequence). The CDR3 spells CASSLTGSFMNTEAFF. The DNA of the CDR3 is TGTGCCAGCAGCCTAACCGGTAGCTTCATGAACACTGAAGCTTTCTTT. Filled out from reference TRBV13 and TRBJ1-1, the complete variable domain reads AAGVIQSPRHLIKEKRETATLKCYPIPRHDTVYWYQQGPGQDPQFLISFYEKMQSDKGSIPDRFSAQQFSDYHSELNMSSLELGDSALYFCASSLTGSFMNTEAFFGQGTRLTVV.

This chain connects TRBV7-3 to TRBJ1-1; 8 nucleotides agree with TRBD1. The CDR3 is made up of 13 amino acids. Per germline, CDR1 SGHTA and CDR2 FQGTGA. V lost 6 bases and J lost 4; bases outside the gene matches: 4. CDR3 DNA: TGTGCCAGCAGTCTTACAGGGGGCACTGAAGCTTTCTTT. It yields the protein CASSLTGGTEAFF.

This chain connects TRBV4-1 to TRBJ1-2; TRBD1 aligns across 7 bases. Trimming took 4 bases from V and 6 from J; bases not matched to a gene: 11. This CDR3 has 15 residues. CDR1 and CDR2 from the germline V gene are MGHRA and YSYEKL. CDR3 bases: TGCGCCAGCAGCCCTAGTCCGACAGGGTTGGATGGCTACACCTTC. It is translated as CASSPSPTGLDGYTF.

The gene calls are TRBV7-2 and TRBJ1-1; 7 nucleotides agree with TRBD1. This CDR3 comprises 15 residues. Germline-derived CDR1 and CDR2 are SGHTA and FQGNSA. Trimming at V came to 5 bases and at J to 1 base, leaving 7 bases not matched to a gene. Here the CDR3 DNA reads TGTGCCAGCAGCATATCCGGGACAGCGAACACTGAAGCTTTCTTT. Protein product: CASSISGTANTEAFF.

The V gene is TRBV13, the J gene TRBJ1-4, with TRBD1 identical over 9 bases. CDR3 length: 15 residues. Trimming cost V 5 bases and J 5 bases; bases outside gene matches: 6. In germline, CDR1 is PRHDT, CDR2 FYEKMQ (reference sequence). Written as DNA, the CDR3 is TGTGCCAGCAGCCAGGCCGGGACAGGGAATGAAAAACTGTTTTTT. Translated, it gives CASSQAGTGNEKLFF.

The table lists this clone with a count of one. This chain links TRBV3-1 (or the pseudogene TRBV3-2) with TRBJ2-7, with 12 bases aligning to TRBD2. The length of the CDR3 is 15 residues. CDR1 and CDR2 from the germline V gene are LGHDT and YNNKEL (reference sequence). Germline trimming cut 5 bases from V and 4 bases from J; bases unmatched to any gene: 6. In nucleotides, the CDR3 is TGTGCCAGCAGCAACCTAGCGGGGGGGTGGTACGAGCAGTACTTC. Translation: CASSNLAGGWYEQYF.

This clone was seen only once. This chain uses TRBV2 with TRBJ2-2; D unclear. The ends were cut back, 2 bases at V and 0 bases at J, with 19 bases in the middle. The CDR3 has 19 residues. CDR1 is SNHLY and CDR2 is FYNNEI in the germline V gene. CDR3 amino acids: CASSELIKRRRTNTGELFF. DNA for the CDR3: TGTGCCAGCAGTGAATTAATAAAAAGGCGGCGCACGAACACCGGGGAGCTGTTTTTT.

J is TRBJ1-1 and V is TRBV12-5; D unclear. The CDR3 consists of 14 residues. Trimming took off 0 bases at V and 5 bases at J, with 10 bases between the two ends. In germline, CDR1 is LGHNT, CDR2 FRNRAP. The CDR3 protein is CASGLVGGETEAFF. The CDR3 DNA reads as TGTGCTAGTGGTTTGGTGGGCGGGGAGACTGAAGCTTTCTTT.

This chain links TRBV5-4 with TRBJ1-2; D is undetermined. The CDR3 runs 17 residues. Trimming pared 4 bases from V and 0 bases from J, leaving 19 bases between. Looked up from germline, CDR1 is SGHNT and CDR2 is YYREEE (reference sequence). The CDR3 nucleotides are TGTGCCAGCAGCCCAGAAAAGGTAGCTGCCTCTAACTATGGCTACACCTTC. Protein: CASSPEKVAASNYGYTF.

V and J are TRBV6-5 and TRBJ2-7; TRBD2 might be the D (5 bases). The CDR3 covers 14 residues. Trimming took 0 bases from V and 5 from J, leaving 11 bases between them. Germline lookup yields CDR1 MNHEY and CDR2 SVGAGI. CDR3 coding DNA: TGTGCCAGCAGTTACTCGAGGGTTCGGAACGAGCAGTACTTC. Its protein product is CASSYSRVRNEQYF.

The rearrangement uses TRBV29-1 and TRBJ2-7; TRBD2 aligns across 7 bases. The CDR3 spans 14 residues. The junction had 10 bases not matched to a gene; V was cut back by 5 bases and J by 3 bases. Per the germline V gene, CDR1 is SQVTM and CDR2 is ANQGSEA. Here the CDR3 DNA reads TGCAGCGTTCCCTCCGGGGCGGGGGTCTACGAGCAGTACTTC. Its translation: CSVPSGAGVYEQYF.

V gene TRBV5-8 combines with J gene TRBJ2-2; TRBD1 is a possible D gene (6 bases). From germline, CDR1 is SGHTS and CDR2 YDEGEE. Trimming took off 1 base at V and 3 bases at J, with 7 bases between the two ends. CDR3 length equals 14 residues. In DNA form, the CDR3 reads TGTGCCAGCAGCTTGCGGACAGACACCGGGGAGCTGTTTTTT. Protein: CASSLRTDTGELFF.

This clone is a singleton in its sample. This sample includes further DNA sequences coding for the same CDR3. The genes are TRBV3-1 (or the pseudogene TRBV3-2) and TRBJ1-1; no reliable D call. This CDR3 region has 12 residues. Germline V gene sequence: CDR1 LGHDT, CDR2 YNNKEL (reference sequence). V shed 0 bases and J shed 8 bases, with 7 bases lying between them. The CDR3 bases are TGTGCCAGCAGCCAAGACCGCCTAGAAGCTTTCTTT. This translates into CASSQDRLEAFF.

This chain connects TRBV13 to TRBJ2-7, with 8 bases fitting TRBD1. CDR3 length: 15 amino acids. V shed 5 bases, J shed 3 bases, and the junction held 9 bases outside the gene matches. The germline gives CDR1 PRHDT, CDR2 FYEKMQ (reference sequence). The CDR3 loop reads CASSAPIGQGYEQYF. The CDR3 DNA is TGTGCCAGCAGCGCGCCGATCGGACAGGGCTACGAGCAGTACTTC.

V and J are TRBV9 and TRBJ2-1; possible D gene TRBD2, 5 bases. V was clipped by 5 bases and J by 10 bases, with 13 bases between them. This CDR3 region has 12 residues. The V gene's germline CDR1 is SGDLS and CDR2 YYNGEE. As DNA, the CDR3 is TGTGCCAGCAGTGACCGAGGGTTCGAGCAGTTCTTC. Its protein is CASSDRGFEQFF.

This clone has just a few counts. The chain is built from TRBV6-5 and TRBJ1-1; D might be TRBD1 (5 bases). The germline V gene encodes CDR1 MNHEY and CDR2 SVGAGI. Trimming removed 0 bases from V and 1 base from J, with 9 bases in between. This CDR3 has 15 amino acids. The CDR3 DNA reads TGTGCCAGCAGTTACTCGCAGGGATGGAACACTGAAGCTTTCTTT. Translated, it gives CASSYSQGWNTEAFF.